The source of this T cell receptor beta chain is a study of T cells in Graves' hyperthyroidism and ophthalmopathy. Study results and limitations: The model identified upcoming ophthalmopathy a median around 7.1 months ahead of onset.

TCR beta CDR3 regions were amplified from RNA transcripts. HTBI primers were the set used in a first-round RT-PCR of the TCR CDR3. TCRdb independently ran MiXCR on the multiplex PCR reads; one entry per CDR3 protein. This table holds nearly 750,000 distinct CDR3 sequences, roughly 32% found once. Hyperthyroidism patients were newly diagnosed, had disease duration under 2 months, and were aged 18 to 65 years. Patients with uncontrolled infections, other autoimmune diseases, pregnancy or lactation were excluded. PBMCs were derived from more than 8 ml fresh peripheral blood. As for this clonotype: Its specificity is unknown.

The J segment lost 1 base and the V segment lost 5 bases, leaving 5 bases of the junction unmatched. The V gene's germline CDR1 is PRHDT and CDR2 FYEKMQ (reference sequence). The CDR3 runs to 17 residues. The receptor comes from a woman aged 40 to 50 with Graves' hyperthyroidism. The material sequenced was blood. The V call is TRBV13, the J call TRBJ2-7; 16 bases map to TRBD2. CDR3 amino acids: CASSPRGLAGGSYEQYF. The CDR3 DNA sequence: TGTGCCAGCAGCCCCCGGGGACTAGCGGGAGGGTCCTACGAGCAGTACTTC.